Listed below are T cell receptor beta chains from one sample, sequenced in a study of beta chain features in type 1 diabetes. Clones were read by immunoSEQ multiplex PCR, and TCRdb kept only the in-frame ones, dropping some. The sample lists about 320,000 clones; 14% were seen once. Sequencing was done on a sample of central memory CD4+ T cells from blood. The receptors stem from a man between 25 and 39 years old in good health. The CDR3 runs from the conserved cysteine through the conserved F or W. The D gene is left open where the match is weak. Only part of the rows carry a size: once, few, many, or a class if the clone is expanded.

D,size,V,J,DNA,CDR3
-,few,TRBV6-5,TRBJ2-1,TGTGCCAGCAGTTACTATACTAGCTCCTACAATGAGCAGTTCTTC,CASSYYTSSYNEQFF
-,few,TRBV7-7,TRBJ1-3,TGTGCCAGCAGCTTAGTCCTTGGAAACACCATATATTTT,CASSLVLGNTIYF
-,-,TRBV10-2,TRBJ1-6,TGCGCCAGCAGTAACGGACAGCCTCGTAATTCACCCCTCCACTTT,CASSNGQPRNSPLHF
-,many,TRBV4-2,TRBJ2-1,TGTGCCAGCAGCCAAGATGTCAGGGGTGAGCAGTTCTTC,CASSQDVRGEQFF
TRBD2,few,TRBV7-2,TRBJ2-7,TGTGCCAGCAGCTCACCCAGACTAGCGGGGGGATACGAGCAGTACTTC,CASSSPRLAGGYEQYF
TRBD2,many,TRBV4-3,TRBJ2-3,TGCGCCAGCAGCCAACTAGCGGGAGGGCCGGGAACAGATACGCAGTATTTT,CASSQLAGGPGTDTQYF
-,-,TRBV5-1,TRBJ1-1,TGCGCCAGCAGCTCAGACAGCCTGAACACTGAAGCTTTCTTT,CASSSDSLNTEAFF
TRBD1,many,TRBV5-1,TRBJ1-6,TGCGCCAGCCAACCGGGACAGGGGAATTCACCCCTCCACTTT,CASQPGQGNSPLHF
TRBD2,-,TRBV6-1,TRBJ2-1,TGTGCCAGCAGGGGCCGACTAGCGGGAACTAATGAGCAGTTCTTC,CASRGRLAGTNEQFF
-,few,TRBV6-5,TRBJ1-5,TGTGCCAGCAGTCGCGACATTCTCAATCAGCCCCAGCATTTT,CASSRDILNQPQHF
-,-,TRBV7-2,TRBJ1-1,TGTGCCAGCAGCTTAACGAGAAACACTGAAGCTTTCTTT,CASSLTRNTEAFF
-,few,TRBV11-2,TRBJ2-7,TGTGCCAGCAGCTCATCGGACGGACCCTACGAGCAGTACTTC,CASSSSDGPYEQYF
-,-,TRBV18,TRBJ1-4,TGTGCCAGCTCAACTGGACACCCAACTAATGAAAAACTGTTTTTT,CASSTGHPTNEKLFF
TRBD2,few,TRBV7-2,TRBJ2-3,TGTGCCAGCAGCTTACCAGCGGGAGGGCTCAATACGCAGTATTTT,CASSLPAGGLNTQYF
TRBD1,few,TRBV27,TRBJ2-1,TGTGCCAGCAGTGGGGGACAGGTAGGGGAGCAGTTCTTC,CASSGGQVGEQFF
-,many,TRBV27,TRBJ2-1,TGTGCCAGCAGTCCTTATGGAAAGGGGATTCGCAATGAGCAGTTCTTC,CASSPYGKGIRNEQFF
-,few,TRBV5-4,TRBJ2-7,TGTGCCAGCAGCTTGGGCGGGGGCCACAATTACGAGCAGTACTTC,CASSLGGGHNYEQYF
-,-,TRBV9,TRBJ1-6,TGTGCCAGCAGCGTAGCGGGGGAGAGTAATTCACCCCTCCACTTT,CASSVAGESNSPLHF
-,few,TRBV18,TRBJ1-6,TGTGCCAGCTCACCAGTGGGATCACCCCTCCACTTT,CASSPVGSPLHF
TRBD1,few,TRBV6-1,TRBJ1-4,TGTGCCAGCAGGCTACAGGGGGTTTATGAAAAACTGTTTTTT,CASRLQGVYEKLFF
TRBD2,many,TRBV27,TRBJ2-1,TGTGCCAGCAGTTTCGGGGGGGCCGACAATGAGCAGTTCTTC,CASSFGGADNEQFF
TRBD2,-,TRBV28,TRBJ2-3,TGTGCCAGCAGTCCGCCGGCGGGCGGGGGTAGCACAGATACGCAGTATTTT,CASSPPAGGGSTDTQYF
TRBD2,few,TRBV7-8,TRBJ2-3,TGTGCCAGCAGCTTACTAGCGGGAGGGCCGAGTCAGTCGGATACGCAGTATTTT,CASSLLAGGPSQSDTQYF
TRBD1,few,TRBV7-7,TRBJ2-1,TGTGCCAGCAGCTTACGGGCAGGGGGCTCCTACAATGAGCAGTTCTTC,CASSLRAGGSYNEQFF
-,-,TRBV5-1,TRBJ2-1,TGCGCCAGCAGCTTAGTGGTGGGGGCAGGTGAGCAGTTCTTC,CASSLVVGAGEQFF
-,few,TRBV18,TRBJ2-5,TGTGCCAGCTCCCGCGCACCCCAAGAGACCCAGTACTTC,CASSRAPQETQYF
TRBD2,-,TRBV28,TRBJ2-1,TGTGCCAGCAGTTTATATACTAGCGGGGTGGATGAGCAGTTCTTC,CASSLYTSGVDEQFF
-,few,TRBV19,TRBJ1-2,TGTGCCATCCACAGGGTGGGCTATGGCTACACCTTC,CAIHRVGYGYTF
-,-,TRBV9,TRBJ1-3,TGTGCCAGCAGCCCCAGTCCACCACCTGGAAACACCATATATTTT,CASSPSPPPGNTIYF
TRBD1,few,TRBV19,TRBJ1-5,TGTGCCAGTAGCACAACGACAGGGGGTAGTCAGCCCCAGCATTTT,CASSTTTGGSQPQHF
-,few,TRBV7-2,TRBJ1-2,TGTGCCAGCAGCCCAAAGAGGCCGACACAGGCCTATGGCTACACCTTC,CASSPKRPTQAYGYTF
-,few,TRBV5-1,TRBJ1-4,TGCGCCAGCAGCTTGACGGGACAACCTAATGAAAAACTGTTTTTT,CASSLTGQPNEKLFF
TRBD1,-,TRBV7-9,TRBJ1-5,TGTGCCAGCAGCAAAACGACAGGGCCTTACCAGCCCCAGCATTTT,CASSKTTGPYQPQHF